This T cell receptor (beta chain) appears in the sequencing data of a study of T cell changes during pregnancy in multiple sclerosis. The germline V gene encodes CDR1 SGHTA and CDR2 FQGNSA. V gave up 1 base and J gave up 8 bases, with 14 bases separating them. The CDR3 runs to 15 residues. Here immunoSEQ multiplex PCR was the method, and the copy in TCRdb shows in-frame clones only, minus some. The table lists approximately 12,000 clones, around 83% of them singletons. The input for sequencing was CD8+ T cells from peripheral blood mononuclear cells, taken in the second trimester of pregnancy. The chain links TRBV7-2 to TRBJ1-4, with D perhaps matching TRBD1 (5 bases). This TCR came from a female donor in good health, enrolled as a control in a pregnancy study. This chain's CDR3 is CASSLDWGTTEKLFF. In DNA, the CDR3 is TGTGCCAGCAGCTTAGATTGGGGCACCACCGAAAAACTGTTTTTT.